The T cell receptor beta chain described here comes from a study of blood T cell repertoires in COVID-19. Background on the study: Acute and convalescent COVID-19 samples came from the United States, Italy and Spain. PBMCs, B-cell-depleted T cells, or T cells were the source of the cDNA or gDNA that made up the material.

Trimming took 0 bases from V and 5 from J; bases not matched to a gene: 13. The CDR3 length is 18 residues. Germline V gene sequence: CDR1 GTSNPN, CDR2 SVGIG (reference sequence). Libraries were prepared by immunoSEQ multiplex PCR; TCRdb keeps only in-frame clonotypes and omits some of them. The top ten clones hold 3.5% to 4% of a sample with 88,000 or so clones, about 85% of them seen once. This clonotype was obtained from a man aged 55 to 70 with acute or convalescent COVID-19. This chain joins TRBV30 and TRBJ2-2, with 9 bases aligning to TRBD1. Specimen: peripheral blood. Written as DNA, the CDR3 is TGTGCCTGGAGTGTACGGGGGACAGGGCCCGGGGGAACCGGGGAGCTGTTTTTT. The encoded protein is CAWSVRGTGPGGTGELFF.